Presented here are 27 T cell receptor beta chains from one specimen sequenced in a study of lymphopenia after photon versus proton radiotherapy. Method: immunoSEQ multiplex PCR; TCRdb's copy keeps in-frame clones and lacks some. This sample has almost 30,000 clones; 87% occur once, and the top ten carry 40% to 50%. This specimen consisted of peripheral blood, obtained from a patient treated with proton-based radiotherapy. These receptors were obtained from a woman aged 55 to 70 with cholangiocarcinoma. Some clones in this sample may be carry-over from other donors' samples.

This chain joins TRBV5-6 and TRBJ2-7; no definite D call. This CDR3 contains 12 residues. Germline CDR1 is SGHDT and CDR2 is YYEEEE. With 1 base removed from V and 1 base from J, the gap between germline ends came to 3 bases. The CDR3 reads CASSLPSYEQYF. In DNA, the CDR3 is TGTGCCAGCAGCTTGCCTTCCTACGAGCAGTACTTC.

The chain has TRBV2 and TRBJ1-4; D may be TRBD1 (5 bases). Trimming took off 5 bases at V and 7 bases at J, with 17 bases between the two ends. The CDR3 covers 15 residues. CDR1 is SNHLY, CDR2 FYNNEI, per germline. The CDR3: CASSSLSGTPEKLFF. Here the CDR3 DNA reads TGTGCCAGCAGTAGCCTGTCTGGGACGCCTGAAAAACTGTTTTTT. Filled out from reference TRBV2 and TRBJ1-4, the complete variable domain reads EPEVTQTPSHQVTQMGQEVILRCVPISNHLYFYWYRQILGQKVEFLVSFYNNEISEKSEIFDDQFSVERPDGSNFTLKIRSTKLEDSAMYFCASSSLSGTPEKLFFGSGTQLSVL.

CDR3 region: CASSGASNQPQHF. The CDR3 nucleotides read TGTGCCAGCAGTGGAGCTAGCAATCAGCCCCAGCATTTT. V and J are TRBV6-1 and TRBJ1-5; D is unclear. The germline CDR1 and CDR2 sequences are MNHNS and SASEGT. The CDR3 totals 13 residues. The V gene lost 4 bases and the J gene lost 0 bases, with 4 bases spanning the gap.

This clone showed up just once. The V gene is TRBV27, the J gene TRBJ1-5; possible D gene TRBD1, 5 bases. The CDR3 runs to 15 residues. V lost 5 bases and J 7 bases, leaving 18 bases between the germline ends. CDR1 and CDR2 (germline): MNHEY, SMNVEV (reference sequence). The CDR3 sequence is CASSREGFGLQPQHF. The CDR3 DNA sequence: TGTGCCAGCAGTCGGGAGGGGTTCGGGCTACAGCCCCAGCATTTT.

The chain uses TRBV27 and TRBJ2-4, with 8 bases matching TRBD1. This CDR3 has 19 amino acids. Germline assignment: CDR1 MNHEY and CDR2 SMNVEV (reference sequence). The junction had 16 bases not matched to a gene; V was cut back by 4 bases and J by 2 bases. DNA of the CDR3: TGTGCCAGCAGTTCCAACCCTAGGACAGGGCGGAGGCCCAAAAACATTCAGTACTTC. It is translated as CASSSNPRTGRRPKNIQYF.

The V gene is TRBV27, the J gene TRBJ2-7; TRBD1 agrees at 7 bases. J gave up 3 bases and V 10 bases, and 6 bases lay outside the gene matches. This CDR3 spans 12 amino acids. Germline V gives CDR1 MNHEY, CDR2 SMNVEV (reference sequence). CDR3 residues: CATGDSDYEQYF. The DNA for the CDR3 is TGTGCCACAGGGGACAGCGACTACGAGCAGTACTTC.

This chain uses TRBV7-8 with TRBJ2-5; TRBD1 is a possible D gene (7 bases). The CDR3 consists of 16 residues. Germline V lookup: CDR1 SGHVS, CDR2 FQNEAQ. Between the trimmed V and J ends, which lost 5 bases and 4 bases, there was a span of 20 bases. Written as DNA, the CDR3 is TGTGCCAGCAGCCCGGAGGGGGCGGGCTTTCGAGAGACCCAGTACTTC. It translates to CASSPEGAGFRETQYF.

Notes on this clone: A junction end diverges from the germline sequence, so it may reflect a read error. The J gene is TRBJ2-2, the V gene TRBV19, with TRBD2 as a possible D gene (5 bases). Per the germline V gene, CDR1 is LNHDA and CDR2 is SQIVND (reference sequence). The CDR3 is 16 amino acids. CDR3 sequence (DNA): TGTGCCAGTAGAAGGGATTTTATTGCGAACACCGGGGAGCTGCTTTTT. Translation gives CASRRDFIANTGELLF.

This clone has only one observation. This chain joins TRBV29-1 and TRBJ1-4; D not resolved. V lost 5 bases and J 0 bases, leaving 10 bases between the germline ends. Germline loops: CDR1 SQVTM, CDR2 ANQGSEA. This CDR3 spans 14 amino acids. The CDR3 coding sequence is TGCAGCGTTCTTCCGGGAACAACTAATGAAAAACTGTTTTTT. As protein: CSVLPGTTNEKLFF. Based on the CDR3 plus reference TRBV29-1 and TRBJ1-4, the full variable domain is SAVISQKPSRDICQRGTSLTIQCQVDSQVTMMFWYRQQPGQSLTLIATANQGSEATYESGFVIDKFPISRPNLTFSTLTVSNMSPEDSSIYLCSVLPGTTNEKLFFGSGTQLSVL.

This clone was detected once. The chain uses TRBV6-5 and TRBJ2-5, with no clear D. V was shortened by 2 bases and J by 5 bases, with 3 bases between the two germline ends. CDR3 size: 11 residues. Germline CDR1 reads MNHEY; CDR2 reads SVGAGI. The CDR3 DNA is TGTGCCAGCAGTTACCGGGAGACCCAGTACTTC. It codes for CASSYRETQYF.

The chain links TRBV18 to TRBJ1-6; D unresolved. Trimming pared 2 bases from V and 9 bases from J, leaving 17 bases between. The CDR3 is 16 amino acids. Per the germline V gene, CDR1 is KGHSH and CDR2 is LQKENI. Here the CDR3 reads CASSPTDLSFGSPLHF. The CDR3 DNA follows: TGTGCCAGCTCACCAACGGACCTGAGCTTTGGTTCACCCCTCCACTTT.

The chain employs TRBV2 and TRBJ2-1; D not certain. Germline values: CDR1 SNHLY, CDR2 FYNNEI. This CDR3 comprises 14 residues. Trimming stripped 8 bases from V and 0 bases from J, with 11 bases between. The CDR3 nucleotides read TGTGCCAGCTCGTCGCTGAGCTCCTACAATGAGCAGTTCTTC. This translates into CASSSLSSYNEQFF.

The genes are TRBV7-8 and TRBJ2-1; a weak D match, TRBD1 (6 bases). Trimming left V 1 base short and J 5 bases short, with 12 bases between. The CDR3 totals 15 residues. Looked up from germline, CDR1 is SGHVS and CDR2 is FQNEAQ. The CDR3 DNA reads TGTGCCAGCAGCTTAGGACAGGCTTCTAACAATGAGCAGTTCTTC. Translated: CASSLGQASNNEQFF.

The V gene is TRBV5-1, the J gene TRBJ2-4; 7 bases agree with TRBD1. Looked up from germline, CDR1 is SGHRS and CDR2 is YFSETQ. The CDR3 has 14 residues. With V trimmed by 5 bases and J by 1 base, 3 bases remained unmatched. The CDR3 spells CASRSTGAKNIQYF. In DNA form, the CDR3 reads TGCGCCAGCAGGTCGACAGGGGCCAAAAACATTCAGTACTTC.

The CDR3 sequence is CASSIGASSYNEQFF. In nucleotides, the CDR3 is TGTGCCAGTAGTATCGGCGCGAGCTCCTACAATGAGCAGTTCTTC. The chain joins TRBV19 to TRBJ2-1; no clear D gene. This CDR3 comprises 15 residues. In germline, CDR1 is LNHDA, CDR2 SQIVND (reference sequence). V lost 3 bases to trimming and J lost 0 bases, with 9 bases between them.

The chain combines TRBV5-1 with TRBJ2-4; D unresolved. The CDR3 has 11 residues. The V end was cut by 2 bases, the J end by 3 bases, with 0 bases between. Germline V lookup: CDR1 SGHRS, CDR2 YFSETQ. The CDR3 here is CASSFKNIQYF. The CDR3 DNA reads TGCGCCAGCAGCTTCAAAAACATTCAGTACTTC.

This chain connects TRBV6-4 to TRBJ2-3, with 10 bases fitting TRBD2. The length of the CDR3 is 15 residues. V shed 2 bases and J 5 bases; nucleotides not matched to a gene: 4. The germline V gene has CDR1 MRHNA and CDR2 SNTAGT. The CDR3 sequence is CASSDRSSGRDTQYF. Written as DNA, the CDR3 is TGTGCCAGCAGTGACCGGTCTAGCGGGAGAGATACGCAGTATTTT.

V and J are TRBV29-1 and TRBJ1-4; 11 bases match TRBD1. The CDR3 runs 13 residues. Germline loops: CDR1 SQVTM, CDR2 ANQGSEA. V shed 6 bases, J shed 8 bases, and the junction held 5 bases outside the gene matches. CDR3 loop: CSVVGTGGEKLFF. CDR3 coding DNA: TGCAGCGTAGTCGGGACAGGGGGGGAAAAACTGTTTTTT.

This clone was observed a single time. The chain couples TRBV7-7 to TRBJ2-1; D is unclear. The V end was cut by 5 bases, the J end by 0 bases, with 11 bases between. CDR3 length equals 15 residues. Germline CDR1 is SSHAT and CDR2 is FNYEAQ (reference sequence). Written as DNA, the CDR3 is TGTGCCAGCAGCGACGGATCGAGCTCCTACAATGAGCAGTTCTTC. Protein: CASSDGSSSYNEQFF.

V gene TRBV27 combines with J gene TRBJ2-7, with TRBD1 matching 9 bases. J lost 2 bases, V lost 6 bases, and 11 bases had no gene match. Germline V CDR1 and CDR2: MNHEY, SMNVEV (reference sequence). The CDR3 totals 16 residues. CDR3 in DNA: TGTGCCAGCAGCCGAAGGCCGGGACAGGGTCCCTACGAGCAGTACTTC. Encoded protein: CASSRRPGQGPYEQYF.

This CDR3 is CASSLRWGSYEQYF. DNA of the CDR3: TGCGCCAGCAGCTTACGTTGGGGCTCCTACGAGCAGTACTTC. The genes are TRBV5-1 and TRBJ2-7; D is undetermined. The CDR3 is made up of 14 amino acids. Trimming shortened V by 2 bases and J by 0 bases, and 9 bases separated the two germline ends. Germline V gives CDR1 SGHRS, CDR2 YFSETQ.

The gene calls are TRBV28 and TRBJ1-1; D gene ambiguous. The CDR3 length is 16 residues. The germline V and J ends were trimmed by 3 bases and 0 bases, with 14 bases remaining between them. Germline loops: CDR1 MDHEN, CDR2 SYDVKM. The CDR3 here is CASSLIGSSMNTEAFF. DNA of the CDR3: TGTGCCAGCAGTTTGATTGGGAGCTCAATGAACACTGAAGCTTTCTTT.

The chain joins TRBV5-4 to TRBJ2-6, with TRBD2 matching 8 bases. Germline lookup yields CDR1 SGHNT and CDR2 YYREEE (reference sequence). Germline trimming cut 2 bases from V and 1 base from J; bases unmatched to any gene: 5. There are 17 residues in the CDR3. The CDR3 DNA is TGTGCCAGCAGCTTCGGCGCGGGAGGATCTGGGGCCAACGTCCTGACTTTC. Its translation: CASSFGAGGSGANVLTF. The complete variable domain, with remaining parts taken from reference TRBV5-4 and TRBJ2-6, reads ETGVTQSPTHLIKTRGQQVTLRCSSQSGHNTVSWYQQALGQGPQFIFQYYREEENGRGNFPPRFSGLQFPNYSSELNVNALELDDSALYLCASSFGAGGSGANVLTFGAGSRLTVL.

This clone was counted only a few times. The chain combines TRBV2 with TRBJ1-5, with TRBD1 identical over 7 bases. With V trimmed by 8 bases and J by 6 bases, 16 bases remained unmatched. From germline, CDR1 is SNHLY and CDR2 FYNNEI. This CDR3 is 16 amino acids long. The CDR3 is CASSMQGGTVGQPQHF. CDR3 bases: TGTGCCAGCTCTATGCAGGGGGGCACAGTCGGTCAGCCCCAGCATTTT.

Ten or more counts support this clone. The chain joins TRBV7-2 to TRBJ2-1, with TRBD2 identical over 12 bases. Losses at the gene ends were 4 bases for V and 8 bases for J; bases not matched to a gene: 9. Germline lookup yields CDR1 SGHTA and CDR2 FQGNSA. This CDR3 has 16 amino acids. CDR3 loop: CASSSLTSGGLDEQFF. CDR3 nucleotide sequence: TGTGCCAGCAGCTCCCTGACTAGCGGGGGTTTGGATGAGCAGTTCTTC.

The chain links TRBV5-4 to TRBJ2-2; 10 positions match TRBD2. Looked up from germline, CDR1 is SGHNT and CDR2 is YYREEE (reference sequence). The V gene end was trimmed by 6 bases and the J gene end by 6 bases; junction bases not matched to a gene: 11. This CDR3 region has 16 residues. Written as DNA, the CDR3 is TGTGCCAGCACCAAAGGAGTTAGCGGGGGGCCCGGGGAGCTGTTTTTT. Its protein is CASTKGVSGGPGELFF.

This chain connects TRBV9 to TRBJ2-2; 9 bases align to TRBD2. The V gene's germline CDR1 is SGDLS and CDR2 YYNGEE. The CDR3 totals 16 residues. The V gene end was trimmed by 4 bases and the J gene end by 0 bases; junction bases not matched to a gene: 4. The DNA of the CDR3 is TGTGCCAGCAGCACGACTAGCGGAGCGAACACCGGGGAGCTGTTTTTT. It translates to CASSTTSGANTGELFF.